By share, the clone carrying this T cell receptor (beta chain) ranks as medium-sized. Its cognate antigen is unknown. The trim removed 3 bases at V and 4 bases at J, leaving 10 bases unmatched. Germline values: CDR1 ENHRY, CDR2 SYGVKD. The CDR3 sequence is 17 residues long. The sample comes from a study of liver allograft versus peripheral blood T cells. Study as a whole: Recipients' peripheral blood supplied the T cell receptor repertoires against which those in transplanted livers were compared.

TCRdb called the reads again in MiXCR, with one record for every CDR3 protein. In the table there are 2,500 to 3,500 distinct CDR3 sequences, roughly 15% of which are singletons. Findings and caveats of the study: Intra-allograft T cell receptor repertoires in the liver reportedly differed from peripheral blood repertoires.

The V gene is TRBV10-3, the J gene TRBJ2-1; 9 bases fit TRBD2. This TCR was sampled from a human patient who had a liver transplant. Certain T cells may be donor cells from the graft. CDR3 loop: CAISDAGTSWGYNEQFF. The CDR3 DNA sequence: TGTGCCATCAGTGATGCTGGGACTAGCTGGGGTTACAATGAGCAGTTCTTC.